This T cell receptor (beta chain) was recovered during a study of low-dose radiotherapy and immunotherapy resistance in tumors. Time point given: before trial treatment. Trimming removed 3 bases at V and 2 bases at J, with 10 bases between. The CDR3 length is 14 residues. In germline, CDR1 is MNHEY, CDR2 SMNVEV (reference sequence). TRAV- and TRBV-specific primers, spanning alpha and beta chains, primed first-strand cDNA. TCRs underwent 20 PCR cycles of amplification with a constant-region primer and V-primer adapter. TCRdb recomputed calls from the reads with MiXCR, one row per CDR3 protein. The sample contains tens of thousands of distinct CDR3 sequences, approximately 19% of which appear only once.

Sequenced material: PBMCs, taken before treatment. The clonotype originates from a male donor with prostate cancer. The chain has TRBV27 and TRBJ1-2; weak D call: TRBD1 (5 bases). The CDR3 DNA sequence: TGTGCCAGCAGTTTCTCTGGGACCAACTATGGCTACACCTTC. Translation: CASSFSGTNYGYTF.